This T cell receptor beta chain derives from a study of blood T cell repertoires in COVID-19. TCRdb's copy holds only in-frame clones and misses some; the assay was immunoSEQ multiplex PCR. This table has 100,000 to 120,000 clones, over 60% appearing once. J gave up 9 bases and V 3 bases, and 7 bases lay outside the gene matches. Germline CDR1 reads MNHEY; CDR2 reads SMNVEV (reference sequence). The CDR3 totals 13 residues. This receptor was identified in a woman of 80 years or more with active or convalescent COVID-19. Sequenced material: peripheral blood. The J gene is TRBJ1-2, the V gene TRBV27, with TRBD1 matching 7 bases. The CDR3 bases are TGTGCCAGCAGTTTTGCCAGGGGGAACCGCTACACCTTC. Its translation: CASSFARGNRYTF.